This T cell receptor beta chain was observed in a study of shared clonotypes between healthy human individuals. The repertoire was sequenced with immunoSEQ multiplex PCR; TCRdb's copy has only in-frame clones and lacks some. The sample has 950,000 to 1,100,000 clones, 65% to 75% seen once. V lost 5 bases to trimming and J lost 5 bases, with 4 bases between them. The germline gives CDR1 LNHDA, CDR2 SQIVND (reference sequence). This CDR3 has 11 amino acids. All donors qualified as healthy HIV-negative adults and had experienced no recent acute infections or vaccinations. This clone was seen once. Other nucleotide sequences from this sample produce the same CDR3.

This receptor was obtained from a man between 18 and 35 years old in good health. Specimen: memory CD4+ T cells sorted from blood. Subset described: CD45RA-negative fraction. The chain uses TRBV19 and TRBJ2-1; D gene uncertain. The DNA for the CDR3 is TGTGCCAGTAGTGTAAACAATGAGCAGTTCTTC. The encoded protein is CASSVNNEQFF.